Presented here are 14 T cell receptor beta chains from one specimen sequenced in a study of Ad26.COV2.S vaccination and SARS-CoV-2 variants. Sequencing was performed with immunoSEQ multiplex PCR; in TCRdb, only in-frame clones are kept and a portion is missing. The sample has 180,000 or so clones, around 88% seen once. The specimen was peripheral blood, collected after recovery from COVID-19. The source is a human donor who had recovered from COVID-19.

The CDR3 protein is CASSRGGEASGEQYF. CDR3 coding DNA: TGTGCCAGTAGCCGGGGAGGGGAGGCTTCGGGGGAGCAGTACTTC. The rearrangement joins TRBV28 to TRBJ2-7, with TRBD2 matching 7 bases. This CDR3 has 15 residues. From germline, CDR1 is MDHEN and CDR2 SYDVKM. J gave up 7 bases and V 9 bases, and 18 bases lay outside the gene matches.

As to this clone: Compared with germline, one end of the junction differs, possibly owing to a read error. The rearrangement joins TRBV4-2 to TRBJ2-2; possible D gene TRBD2, 5 bases. This CDR3 has 16 residues. Per germline, CDR1 LGHNA and CDR2 YNFKEQ. CDR3 sequence: CASSQESPRLTGKLFF. CDR3 coding DNA: TGTGCCAGCAGCCAAGAGTCTCCGCGACTCACCGGGAAGCTGTTTTTT.

V is TRBV5-1 and J is TRBJ1-1, with unresolved D. Germline CDR1 SGHRS, CDR2 YFSETQ. This CDR3 has 14 amino acids. The ends were cut back, 6 bases at V and 5 bases at J, with 17 bases in the middle. This chain's CDR3 is CASKGRGGGTEAFF. The CDR3 DNA reads TGCGCCAGCAAAGGCCGCGGAGGAGGGACTGAAGCTTTCTTT.

The chain couples TRBV7-7 to TRBJ2-5; D remains unclear. In germline, CDR1 is SSHAT, CDR2 FNYEAQ (reference sequence). CDR3 length equals 12 residues. Trimming took 6 bases from V and 4 from J, leaving 9 bases between them. This chain's CDR3 is CASRGSSETQYF. The CDR3 nucleotides are TGTGCCAGCAGGGGGTCCTCAGAGACCCAGTACTTC.

On this clone: Without the conserved terminal phenylalanine or tryptophan, this CDR3 likely stems from a read error. No DNA is shown, since the ends of the CDR3 on it are uncertain; the CDR3 is the one TCRdb lists. The chain carries TRBV7-9 and TRBJ2-4; the D call in the table, TRBD2, was not verified against the DNA. The V gene's germline CDR1 is SEHNR and CDR2 FQNEAQ (reference sequence). The CDR3 spans 12 residues, counting both ends. CDR3 loop: CASSLFSTSFVV.

The chain is built from TRBV5-6 and TRBJ2-7; TRBD1 matches 7 bases. CDR1 is SGHDT, CDR2 YYEEEE, per germline. V shed 4 bases and J 6 bases; nucleotides not matched to a gene: 13. The CDR3 spans 15 residues. The CDR3 here is CASSILGTAKPEQYF. The CDR3 bases are TGTGCCAGCAGCATTCTCGGGACAGCCAAACCCGAGCAGTACTTC.

V gene TRBV5-1 combines with J gene TRBJ2-1; D could derive from TRBD1 or TRBD2 (5 bases each). V lost 2 bases, J lost 7 bases, and 16 bases lay in between. CDR3 size: 15 residues. Germline CDR1 and CDR2: SGHRS and YFSETQ. The CDR3 DNA is TGCGCCAGCAGCTTCCGGGACGGCCGGGATAATGAGCAGTTCTTC. Translating gives CASSFRDGRDNEQFF.

The chain links TRBV6-5 to TRBJ1-5; D may be TRBD1 (5 bases). Trimming cost V 5 bases and J 0 bases, with 11 bases left between them. CDR3 size: 15 residues. The germline V gene encodes CDR1 MNHEY and CDR2 SVGAGI. The CDR3 loop is CASSRGGFSNQPQHF. The CDR3 DNA sequence: TGTGCCAGCAGTCGTGGGGGGTTTAGCAATCAGCCCCAGCATTTT.

A few counts support this clone. The rearrangement uses TRBV6-9 and TRBJ1-5; D remains ambiguous. Trimming removed 2 bases from V and 7 bases from J, with 0 bases in between. Germline CDR1 is MNHGY and CDR2 is SVAAGI. This CDR3 is built from 10 residues. The chain's CDR3 is CASSYQPQHF. Written as DNA, the CDR3 is TGTGCCAGCAGTTATCAGCCCCAGCATTTT.

V and J are TRBV11-1 and TRBJ1-2; 8 nucleotides match TRBD1. Looked up from germline, CDR1 is SGHAT and CDR2 is FQDESV (reference sequence). V shed 6 bases, J shed 4 bases, and the junction held 4 bases outside the gene matches. This CDR3 is built from 13 residues. CDR3 coding DNA: TGTGCCAGCAGTCTCGGACAGGGCTATGGCTACACCTTC. Translated: CASSLGQGYGYTF.

The chain joins TRBV27 to TRBJ1-2; the D gene is possibly TRBD1 (5 bases). Trimming took 3 bases from V and 1 from J, leaving 12 bases between them. The CDR3 contains 15 residues. Looked up from germline, CDR1 is MNHEY and CDR2 is SMNVEV (reference sequence). The CDR3 region has the DNA TGTGCCAGCAGTTTGACCGGGGGAAATAACTATGGCTACACCTTC. It translates to CASSLTGGNNYGYTF.

This clone occurred a few times. The chain uses TRBV9 and TRBJ2-5; the D gene is possibly TRBD1 (5 bases). CDR1 is SGDLS and CDR2 is YYNGEE in the germline V gene. The ends were cut back, 4 bases at V and 2 bases at J, with 15 bases in the middle. The CDR3 contains 15 residues. The DNA of the CDR3 is TGTGCCAGCAGCATCTCCTCAGGGCGTCAAGAGACCCAGTACTTC. This sequence encodes CASSISSGRQETQYF.

The rearrangement links TRBV2 to TRBJ1-1; 10 bases line up with TRBD1. Germline assignment: CDR1 SNHLY and CDR2 FYNNEI. With V trimmed by 6 bases and J by 0 bases, 7 bases remained unmatched. The CDR3 runs 16 residues. The CDR3: CASRRRTGGLNTEAFF. CDR3 nucleotides: TGTGCCAGCAGGCGTCGGACAGGGGGGCTGAACACTGAAGCTTTCTTT. The full variable domain, rest sourced from reference TRBV2 and TRBJ1-1, is EPEVTQTPSHQVTQMGQEVILRCVPISNHLYFYWYRQILGQKVEFLVSFYNNEISEKSEIFDDQFSVERPDGSNFTLKIRSTKLEDSAMYFCASRRRTGGLNTEAFFGQGTRLTVV.

The chain employs TRBV7-9 and TRBJ2-5; D is possibly TRBD2 (6 bases). The V gene's germline CDR1 is SEHNR and CDR2 FQNEAQ (reference sequence). V lost 3 bases and J lost 0, with 11 bases in between. The CDR3 is 15 residues long. CDR3 DNA: TGTGCCAGCAGCTTCGGTCTAGCGAACCAAGAGACCCAGTACTTC. Its translation is CASSFGLANQETQYF.